The 20 T cell receptor beta chains reported below all come from one sample, sequenced in a study of cytomegalovirus exposure and HLA in healthy donors. 60 Vbeta and 13 Jbeta primers were used in PCR. Method: immunoSEQ multiplex PCR; TCRdb's copy keeps in-frame clones and lacks some. This sample has over 85,000 clones, with roughly 78% found just once. What was sequenced was PBMCs. The receptors here all came from a young woman in good health and CMV-seronegative.

This chain connects TRBV28 to TRBJ2-7, with a tentative D call TRBD2 (6 bases). The V end lost 6 bases, the J end lost 4 bases, and 19 bases lay between the germline ends. The CDR3 covers 15 residues. Germline CDR1 MDHEN, CDR2 SYDVKM. In nucleotides, the CDR3 is TGTGCCAGCAGCCGAGTAGGGACTGCTCAGTACGAGCAGTACTTC. Translated: CASSRVGTAQYEQYF.

This sequence joins TRBV6-6 and TRBJ1-3; D uncertain. The V gene lost 8 bases and the J gene lost 2 bases, with 13 bases spanning the gap. Germline V gene sequence: CDR1 MNHNY, CDR2 SVGAGI (reference sequence). This CDR3 contains 14 residues. The CDR3 protein is CASQLTAAGNTIYF. DNA of the CDR3: TGTGCCAGCCAACTGACGGCGGCTGGAAACACCATATATTTT.

The gene calls are TRBV29-1 and TRBJ1-1; TRBD1 might be the D (6 bases). Germline V gene data show CDR1 as SQVTM and CDR2 as ANQGSEA. CDR3 length: 12 amino acids. V gave up 6 bases and J gave up 3 bases, with 11 bases separating them. CDR3 in amino acids: CSVEDRHTEAFF. The DNA for the CDR3 is TGCAGCGTAGAGGACAGACACACTGAAGCTTTCTTT.

The V gene is TRBV28, the J gene TRBJ1-5; 7 bases line up with TRBD1. The CDR3 has 17 amino acids. Trimming took 5 bases from V and 7 from J; bases not matched to a gene: 17. Germline CDR1 and CDR2: MDHEN and SYDVKM. The CDR3 sequence is CASSRRTGWEVSQPQHF. The CDR3 DNA is TGTGCCAGCAGTCGACGGACAGGATGGGAGGTCAGCCAGCCCCAGCATTTT. The entire variable domain, with the rest obtained from reference TRBV28 and TRBJ1-5, is as follows: DVKVTQSSRYLVKRTGEKVFLECVQDMDHENMFWYRQDPGLGLRLIYFSYDVKMKEKGDIPEGYSVSREKKERFSLILESASTNQTSMYLCASSRRTGWEVSQPQHFGDGTRLSIL.

The chain joins TRBV2 to TRBJ1-6; 7 bases map to TRBD1. J was trimmed by 4 bases and V by 5 bases; bases with no gene match: 2. CDR1 and CDR2 (germline): SNHLY, FYNNEI. This CDR3 spans 14 amino acids. The CDR3 protein is CASSTGQYNSPLHF. DNA for the CDR3: TGTGCCAGCAGTACGGGACAGTATAATTCACCCCTCCACTTT.

This chain uses TRBV7-9 with TRBJ2-5, with TRBD2 as a possible D gene (6 bases). Germline assignment: CDR1 SEHNR and CDR2 FQNEAQ (reference sequence). V lost 2 bases to trimming and J lost 7 bases, with 23 bases between them. The CDR3 runs 17 residues. CDR3 nucleotides: TGTGCCAGCAGCTTACCCCCTCGACTAGGCCCCAGTGGGACCCAGTACTTC. Translated: CASSLPPRLGPSGTQYF.

The chain recombines TRBV7-2 with TRBJ1-4; no reliable D call. The length of the CDR3 is 11 residues. Per germline, CDR1 SGHTA and CDR2 FQGNSA. The V end was cut by 6 bases, the J end by 7 bases, with 6 bases between. The CDR3 DNA follows: TGTGCCAGCAGTTCATTTGAAAAACTGTTTTTT. Its protein is CASSSFEKLFF. Drawing the rest from reference TRBV7-2 and TRBJ1-4, the complete variable domain is GAGVSQSPSNKVTEKGKDVELRCDPISGHTALYWYRQSLGQGLEFLIYFQGNSAPDKSGLPSDRFSAERTGGSVSTLTIQRTQQEDSAVYLCASSSFEKLFFGSGTQLSVL.

This chain uses TRBV7-2 with TRBJ1-5, with 7 bases matching TRBD1. The V segment lost 4 bases and the J segment 2 bases; nucleotides outside the gene matches: 8. The CDR3 covers 16 residues. The germline V gene has CDR1 SGHTA and CDR2 FQGNSA. This CDR3 is CASSSPGQIRNQPQHF. In nucleotides, the CDR3 is TGTGCCAGCAGCTCCCCGGGACAGATTCGCAATCAGCCCCAGCATTTT.

The V call is TRBV11-3, the J call TRBJ2-2, with 7 bases identical to TRBD2. The V and J ends lost 1 base and 5 bases, in that order; junction bases with no gene match: 1. Germline CDR1 SGHNT, CDR2 YENEEA. The CDR3 spans 14 residues. CDR3 DNA: TGTGCCAGCAGCTTAGCGCGGGGGACCGGGGAGCTGTTTTTT. This gives the protein CASSLARGTGELFF.

This clone showed up just once. The chain couples TRBV7-6 to TRBJ2-2, with 10 bases identical to TRBD2. V lost 4 bases and J lost 7; bases outside the gene matches: 18. Germline values: CDR1 SGHVS, CDR2 FNYEAQ. This CDR3 region has 19 residues. In DNA form, the CDR3 reads TGTGCCAGCAGCTCCACCGCCATAGGGCTAGCGGGAGCTATCGGGGAGCTGTTTTTT. This sequence encodes CASSSTAIGLAGAIGELFF.

This chain uses TRBV28 with TRBJ2-3, with D tentatively TRBD1 (6 bases). Deletions cut 3 bases from V and 0 bases from J, with 13 bases between. The CDR3 loop spans 16 amino acids. The germline gives CDR1 MDHEN, CDR2 SYDVKM. The CDR3 region has the DNA TGTGCCAGCAGTTTCGGACAGAGCACTAGCACAGATACGCAGTATTTT. Translated, it gives CASSFGQSTSTDTQYF.

This chain joins TRBV28 and TRBJ1-4, with D maybe TRBD1 (6 bases). CDR1 is MDHEN and CDR2 is SYDVKM in the germline V gene. Trimming pared 4 bases from V and 7 bases from J, leaving 16 bases between. This CDR3 has 15 amino acids. CDR3 nucleotides: TGTGCCAGCAGTTCACAGGGAGGGTGGGGTGAAAAACTGTTTTTT. Protein sequence: CASSSQGGWGEKLFF.

The genes are TRBV18 and TRBJ2-7; TRBD1 matches at 9 bases. Losses at the gene ends were 6 bases for V and 4 bases for J; bases not matched to a gene: 7. Germline lookup yields CDR1 KGHSH and CDR2 LQKENI. This CDR3 contains 14 residues. For the CDR3, the DNA is TGTGCCAGCTCCCGGACGGACAGGGGTTACGAGCAGTACTTC. This codes for CASSRTDRGYEQYF.

The chain has TRBV30 and TRBJ1-6; D is ambiguous. There are 14 residues in the CDR3. Trimming left V 5 bases short and J 0 bases short, with 8 bases between. The germline V gene encodes CDR1 GTSNPN and CDR2 SVGIG (reference sequence). DNA of the CDR3: TGTGCCTGGGCACAGAGCTCCTATAATTCACCCCTCCACTTT. Protein: CAWAQSSYNSPLHF.

The chain carries TRBV7-9 and TRBJ1-1; a weak D match, TRBD1 (5 bases). V dropped 2 bases and J dropped 4 bases, with 11 bases sitting between them. This CDR3 region has 14 residues. Germline V gives CDR1 SEHNR, CDR2 FQNEAQ (reference sequence). The DNA of the CDR3 is TGTGCCAGCAGCTTAACAGGAGGGACCACTGAAGCTTTCTTT. It is translated as CASSLTGGTTEAFF. Filled out from reference TRBV7-9 and TRBJ1-1, the complete variable domain reads DTGVSQNPRHKITKRGQNVTFRCDPISEHNRLYWYRQTLGQGPEFLTYFQNEAQLEKSRLLSDRFSAERPKGSFSTLEIQRTEQGDSAMYLCASSLTGGTTEAFFGQGTRLTVV.

The DNA for the CDR3 is TGTGCCAGCAGTGCCGTATACGATCCGACTAGCGGGAGTTACACCGGGGAGCTGTTTTTT. It translates to CASSAVYDPTSGSYTGELFF. This chain links TRBV6-4 with TRBJ2-2, with 12 bases identical to TRBD2. CDR1 MRHNA and CDR2 SNTAGT come from the germline V gene. V dropped 4 bases and J dropped 3; count of bases not matched to a gene: 15. The CDR3 sequence is 20 residues long.

This clone was observed a single time. J is TRBJ1-5 and V is TRBV30, with D tentatively TRBD1 (5 bases). Trimming shortened V by 2 bases and J by 3 bases, and 20 bases separated the two germline ends. Germline V gene data show CDR1 as GTSNPN and CDR2 as SVGIG (reference sequence). The CDR3 runs to 17 residues. The CDR3 reads CAWSTHAGNNYNQPQHF. The CDR3 DNA follows: TGTGCCTGGAGTACCCACGCAGGGAATAATTACAATCAGCCCCAGCATTTT.

The V call is TRBV4-2, the J call TRBJ1-1; D is unresolved. The CDR3 is made up of 20 amino acids. V lost 0 bases, J lost 0 bases, and 23 bases lay in between. The germline V gene has CDR1 LGHNA and CDR2 YNFKEQ. CDR3 bases: TGTGCCAGCAGCCAAGATCCGGCGTCGTTTGAGAACAGTCTGAACACTGAAGCTTTCTTT. It encodes CASSQDPASFENSLNTEAFF.

The chain employs TRBV28 and TRBJ1-5; D call uncertain. V was pared by 6 bases and J by 0 bases, with 6 bases between. Germline V gene sequence: CDR1 MDHEN, CDR2 SYDVKM. This CDR3 region has 13 residues. The CDR3 is CASRVYSNQPQHF. The CDR3 DNA reads as TGTGCCAGCAGAGTCTATAGCAATCAGCCCCAGCATTTT.

The rearrangement joins TRBV15 to TRBJ2-2, with D unresolved. The ends were cut back, 1 base at V and 0 bases at J, with 6 bases in the middle. Germline CDR1 reads LNHNV; CDR2 reads YYDKDF (reference sequence). The CDR3 length is 15 residues. The CDR3 nucleotides read TGTGCCACCAGCAGAGTAGAGCCGAACACCGGGGAGCTGTTTTTT. The encoded protein is CATSRVEPNTGELFF.